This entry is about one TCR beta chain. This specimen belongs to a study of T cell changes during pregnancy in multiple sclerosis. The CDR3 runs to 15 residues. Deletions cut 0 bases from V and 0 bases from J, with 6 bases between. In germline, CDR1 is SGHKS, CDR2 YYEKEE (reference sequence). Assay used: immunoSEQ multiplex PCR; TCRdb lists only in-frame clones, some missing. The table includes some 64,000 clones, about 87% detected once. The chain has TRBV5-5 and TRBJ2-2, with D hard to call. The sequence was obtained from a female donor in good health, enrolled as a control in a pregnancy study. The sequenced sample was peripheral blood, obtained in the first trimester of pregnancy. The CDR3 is CASSLDSSNTGELFF. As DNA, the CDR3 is TGTGCCAGCAGCTTGGACAGCTCGAACACCGGGGAGCTGTTTTTT.